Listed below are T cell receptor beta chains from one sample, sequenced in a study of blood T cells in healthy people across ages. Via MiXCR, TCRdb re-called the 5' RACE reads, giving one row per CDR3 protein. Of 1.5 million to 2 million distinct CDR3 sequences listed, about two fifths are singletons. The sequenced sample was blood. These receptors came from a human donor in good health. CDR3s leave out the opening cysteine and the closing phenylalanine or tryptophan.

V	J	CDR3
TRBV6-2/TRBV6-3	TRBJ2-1	ASSYSASHHYNEQF
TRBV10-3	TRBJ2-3	TISSGGFTDTQY
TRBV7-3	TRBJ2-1	ASSLMDGSYNEQF
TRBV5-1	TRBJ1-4	ASSAQQGNNEKLF
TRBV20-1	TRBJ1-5	SAPGLGLQPQH
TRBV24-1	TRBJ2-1	ATSSAGYNEQF
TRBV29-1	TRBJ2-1	SVVGGLELNEQF
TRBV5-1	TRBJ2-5	ASSGETAETQY
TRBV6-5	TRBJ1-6	ASSYSDHLTGDNSPLH
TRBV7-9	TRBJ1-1	ASSPQTGGADTEAF
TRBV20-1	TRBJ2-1	SARDWGGGHNEQF
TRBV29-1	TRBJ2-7	SVEGGALFDEQY
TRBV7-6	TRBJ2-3	AGSSKLVGLSDTQY
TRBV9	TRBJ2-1	ASTSNGRGSAGGGQF
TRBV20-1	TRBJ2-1	SAVRLAGGDNEQF
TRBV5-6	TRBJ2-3	ASSLRDFFTDTQY
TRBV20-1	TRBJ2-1	SARGGASRNNEQF
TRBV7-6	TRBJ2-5	ASHSGTSGWTQY
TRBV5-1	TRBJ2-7	ASSLDRGAPTRVYEQY
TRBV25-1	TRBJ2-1	ASSDPPQF
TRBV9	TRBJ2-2	ASSPPLPGELF
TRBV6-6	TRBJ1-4	ASSQKPGNLNEKLF
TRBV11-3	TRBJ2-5	ASSPLEDSGGSWETQY
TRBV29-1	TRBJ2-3	SVGEDTQY
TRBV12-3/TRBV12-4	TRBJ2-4	ASSSSETPIQY
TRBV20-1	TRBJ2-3	SAGKTDSTDTQY
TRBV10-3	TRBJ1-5	AISEETGSQPQH
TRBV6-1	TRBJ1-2	ASSEQMDKSGYGYT
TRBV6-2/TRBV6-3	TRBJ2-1	ASKEDRVVEQF